The clone carrying this TCR beta chain was counted ten times or more. The antigen remains unidentified. The germline V gene encodes CDR1 SGDLS and CDR2 YYNGEE. The CDR3 is 14 residues long. With 0 bases removed from V and 2 bases from J, the gap between germline ends came to 8 bases. The sample originates from a study of T cells in Graves' hyperthyroidism and ophthalmopathy. Whole-study findings and limits: Ophthalmopathy was model-predicted a median roughly 6.5 months pre-onset.

The TCR beta CDR3 regions underwent amplification using RNA transcripts as the source. A first-round RT-PCR of the TCR CDR3 used the HTBI primer set. TCRdb re-called the multiplex PCR reads through MiXCR, storing one row per CDR3 protein. The data hold around 690,000 distinct CDR3 sequences, with 15% to 20% observed a single time. The authors deemed Graves' hyperthyroidism stable absent ophthalmopathy progression within 18 months. The receptor was isolated from a man aged 45 to 65 with Graves' hyperthyroidism. The specimen sequenced was blood. V gene TRBV9 combines with J gene TRBJ1-1; the D is unclear. CDR3 sequence: CASSVAYSNTEAFF. Written as DNA, the CDR3 is TGTGCCAGCAGCGTAGCTTACTCCAACACTGAAGCTTTCTTT.